Detailed here is one T cell receptor (beta chain). The germline V gene has CDR1 SGDLS and CDR2 YYNGEE. The CDR3 loop spans 16 amino acids. V lost 4 bases to trimming and J lost 4 bases, with 18 bases between them. Libraries were prepared by immunoSEQ multiplex PCR; TCRdb keeps only in-frame clonotypes and omits some of them. The sample shows roughly 62,000 clones, 76% of them seen only once. This sample was taken from a study of T cell responses to AZD1222 COVID-19 vaccine. The input for sequencing was peripheral blood, taken on day 0 of AZD1222 vaccination. The genes are TRBV9 and TRBJ2-1, with a possible D match to TRBD1 (8 bases). The clonotype comes from an adult in good health. This CDR3 reads CASSLRGDRTYNEQFF. CDR3 in DNA: TGTGCCAGCAGCCTTCGGGGGGACAGGACGTACAATGAGCAGTTCTTC.